Listed here are 24 T cell receptor beta chains from one sample, sequenced in a study of cytomegalovirus exposure and HLA in healthy donors. The primer mix had 60 Vbeta and 13 Jbeta primers. Produced via immunoSEQ multiplex PCR; TCRdb's table is partial and in-frame only. The sample holds under 150,000 clones, approximately 82% seen once. The sequencing sample was made of PBMCs. All receptors derive from a man between 25 and 39 years old in good health and CMV-seropositive.

The chain employs TRBV6-5 and TRBJ1-3, with 10 nucleotides matching TRBD1. Germline CDR1 reads MNHEY; CDR2 reads SVGAGI. The CDR3 sequence is 15 residues long. V lost 7 bases, J lost 2 bases, and 5 bases stayed unmatched. The CDR3 here is CASTRQGAAGNTIYF. CDR3 coding DNA: TGTGCCAGCACTAGACAGGGGGCGGCTGGAAACACCATATATTTT.

The chain uses TRBV28 and TRBJ2-3; 9 nucleotides agree with TRBD2. CDR3 length equals 17 residues. The germline V gene has CDR1 MDHEN and CDR2 SYDVKM. J gave up 0 bases and V 2 bases, and 6 bases lay outside the gene matches. The CDR3 nucleotides read TGTGCCAGCAGTTTAGGACTAGCGATGACTAGCACAGATACGCAGTATTTT. Encoded protein: CASSLGLAMTSTDTQYF.

The chain combines TRBV7-6 with TRBJ1-1; 7 nucleotides align to TRBD1. Germline loops: CDR1 SGHVS, CDR2 FNYEAQ. The CDR3 extends over 16 amino acids. J gave up 0 bases and V 1 base, and 5 bases lay outside the gene matches. The CDR3 DNA reads TGTGCCAGCAGCTTAGACCAACAGGGGTTGAACACTGAAGCTTTCTTT. It encodes CASSLDQQGLNTEAFF.

The chain carries TRBV7-8 and TRBJ2-3; 11 nucleotides agree with TRBD2. The germline CDR1 and CDR2 sequences are SGHVS and FQNEAQ. The CDR3 is made up of 15 amino acids. Trimming at V came to 1 base and at J to 9 bases, leaving 6 bases not matched to a gene. The CDR3 reads CASSLGRLAGRTQYF. The CDR3 nucleotides read TGTGCCAGCAGCTTAGGAAGACTAGCGGGGCGCACGCAGTATTTT. Variable domain in full (rest from reference TRBV7-8 and TRBJ2-3): GAGVSQSPRYKVAKRGQDVALRCDPISGHVSLFWYQQALGQGPEFLTYFQNEAQLDKSGLPSDRFFAERPEGSVSTLKIQRTQQEDSAVYLCASSLGRLAGRTQYFGPGTRLTVL.

The chain combines TRBV7-2 with TRBJ2-7; no clear D gene. The ends were cut back, 1 base at V and 5 bases at J, with 12 bases in the middle. The CDR3 is made up of 14 amino acids. The V gene's germline CDR1 is SGHTA and CDR2 FQGNSA. The CDR3, as DNA: TGTGCCAGCAGCTTAGGGCAGGCGAAAAACGAGCAGTACTTC. Its translation: CASSLGQAKNEQYF.

The J gene is TRBJ1-2, the V gene TRBV7-2; 8 nucleotides agree with TRBD1. The germline gives CDR1 SGHTA, CDR2 FQGNSA. The V gene end was trimmed by 5 bases and the J gene end by 8 bases; junction bases not matched to a gene: 16. This CDR3 is 16 amino acids long. For the CDR3, the DNA is TGTGCCAGCAGCCGACCTCCCCGGGACAGGCTCCTCGGCTACACCTTC. Translated, it gives CASSRPPRDRLLGYTF.

This chain links TRBV5-6 with TRBJ2-7; 8 bases match TRBD2. This CDR3 spans 14 amino acids. Germline loops: CDR1 SGHDT, CDR2 YYEEEE. V was clipped by 4 bases and J by 5 bases; unmatched bases: 8. For the CDR3, the DNA is TGTGCCAGCAGCCCCGGGACTAGAGGGAACGAGCAGTACTTC. It encodes CASSPGTRGNEQYF.

J is TRBJ1-2 and V is TRBV29-1; D unresolved. CDR1 SQVTM and CDR2 ANQGSEA come from the germline V gene. Trimming shortened V by 3 bases and J by 0 bases, and 11 bases separated the two germline ends. The CDR3 is 14 amino acids. CDR3 sequence (DNA): TGCAGCGTTGATAGACATCCATCTAACTATGGCTACACCTTC. Protein: CSVDRHPSNYGYTF.

The rearrangement links TRBV15 to TRBJ2-1; 7 bases agree with TRBD2. Germline loops: CDR1 LNHNV, CDR2 YYDKDF (reference sequence). V gave up 7 bases and J gave up 9 bases; unmatched junction bases: 9. The CDR3 is 13 amino acids. CDR3 in DNA: TGTGCCACCACCCAGACTAGCAATACTGAGCAGTTCTTC. As protein: CATTQTSNTEQFF.

V gene TRBV6-1 combines with J gene TRBJ2-7; tentative D call: TRBD1 (6 bases). Looked up from germline, CDR1 is MNHNS and CDR2 is SASEGT. V lost 4 bases to trimming and J lost 4 bases, with 17 bases between them. This CDR3 has 15 amino acids. The CDR3 reads CASSATGPPGYEQYF. In nucleotides, the CDR3 is TGTGCCAGCAGTGCAACAGGGCCGCCCGGTTACGAGCAGTACTTC.

The chain joins TRBV2 to TRBJ1-2; 9 bases line up with TRBD1. J lost 2 bases, V lost 6 bases, and 7 bases had no gene match. The length of the CDR3 is 15 residues. Germline V gene lookup returns CDR1 SNHLY and CDR2 FYNNEI. DNA of the CDR3: TGTGCCAGCAGATCCTCTGGGACAGGGAACTATGGCTACACCTTC. This codes for CASRSSGTGNYGYTF.

The gene calls are TRBV29-1 and TRBJ2-4; no clear D. Deletions cut 2 bases from V and 4 bases from J, with 6 bases between. Germline V gene lookup returns CDR1 SQVTM and CDR2 ANQGSEA. This CDR3 has 12 amino acids. The CDR3 nucleotides are TGCAGCGTTGAAACCGGGAAAAACATTCAGTACTTC. It codes for CSVETGKNIQYF.

This CDR3 reads CASSGTAYARTGELFF. The DNA for the CDR3 is TGTGCCAGCAGTGGGACTGCCTACGCGCGGACCGGGGAGCTGTTTTTT. The chain couples TRBV28 to TRBJ2-2; TRBD2 might be the D (6 bases). V lost 5 bases and J 5 bases, leaving 18 bases between the germline ends. The CDR3 extends over 16 amino acids. CDR1 and CDR2 (germline): MDHEN, SYDVKM.

The chain is built from TRBV18 and TRBJ2-1, with 8 bases lining up with TRBD2. Germline V gene sequence: CDR1 KGHSH, CDR2 LQKENI. There are 14 residues in the CDR3. Losses at the gene ends were 4 bases for V and 6 bases for J; bases not matched to a gene: 5. CDR3 DNA sequence: TGTGCCAGCTCACGACTAGCGCTGGGCAATGAGCAGTTCTTC. Its translation: CASSRLALGNEQFF.

The rearrangement uses TRBV6-5 and TRBJ2-7, with a tentative D call TRBD1 (5 bases). Germline CDR1 reads MNHEY; CDR2 reads SVGAGI. Trimming removed 11 bases from V and 6 bases from J, with 8 bases in between. The CDR3 is 9 amino acids. Here the CDR3 reads CAEQAEQYF. As DNA, the CDR3 is TGTGCCGAACAGGCCGAGCAGTACTTC.

This CDR3 is CASSPDSSSKNIQYF. CDR3 coding DNA: TGTGCCAGCAGCCCTGATTCTAGCTCCAAAAACATTCAGTACTTC. This chain uses TRBV11-2 with TRBJ2-4; possibly TRBD2 for D (5 bases). Germline V CDR1 and CDR2: SGHAT, FQNNGV. Trimming stripped 5 bases from V and 2 bases from J, with 13 bases between. The CDR3 spans 15 residues.

J is TRBJ2-3 and V is TRBV7-9; perhaps TRBD2 as D (6 bases). This CDR3 contains 13 residues. V dropped 5 bases and J dropped 3 bases, with 9 bases sitting between them. Germline CDR1 reads SEHNR; CDR2 reads FQNEAQ (reference sequence). The chain's CDR3 is CASSGGTTDTQYF. The CDR3 DNA reads TGTGCCAGCAGCGGGGGGACTACAGATACGCAGTATTTT.

V is TRBV28 and J is TRBJ1-2, with 12 bases matching TRBD1. Losses at the gene ends were 5 bases for V and 7 bases for J; bases not matched to a gene: 5. The CDR3 length is 14 residues. Germline lookup yields CDR1 MDHEN and CDR2 SYDVKM. CDR3 sequence: CASSPGTGGTGYTF. CDR3 DNA sequence: TGTGCCAGCAGTCCAGGGACAGGGGGCACTGGCTACACCTTC.

Here the CDR3 DNA reads TGTGCCAGCAGCGTCCAGGGGGAAGACACCATATATTTT. Amino acids: CASSVQGEDTIYF. The gene calls are TRBV9 and TRBJ1-3; 7 positions agree with TRBD1. This CDR3 is 13 amino acids long. The V gene's germline CDR1 is SGDLS and CDR2 YYNGEE. The ends lost 2 bases at V and 8 bases at J; junction bases unmatched: 4.

The genes are TRBV19 and TRBJ1-5, with D unresolved. V dropped 5 bases and J dropped 7 bases, with 15 bases sitting between them. This CDR3 has 14 residues. Per germline, CDR1 LNHDA and CDR2 SQIVND (reference sequence). Here the CDR3 DNA reads TGTGCCAGTAGTGACGAACGCCCAGGCCAGCCCCAGCATTTT. Its translation: CASSDERPGQPQHF.

V is TRBV7-2 and J is TRBJ2-3; 15 bases line up with TRBD2. The ends lost 3 bases at V and 4 bases at J; junction bases unmatched: 8. Germline loops: CDR1 SGHTA, CDR2 FQGNSA. The CDR3 is made up of 18 amino acids. The CDR3 nucleotides are TGTGCCAGCAGCTTGGGGGGGACTAGCGGGAGGAAGGCAGATACGCAGTATTTT. Its translation: CASSLGGTSGRKADTQYF.

J is TRBJ2-1 and V is TRBV5-1, with D hard to call. V gave up 0 bases and J gave up 1 base, with 8 bases separating them. Germline V gene data show CDR1 as SGHRS and CDR2 as YFSETQ. CDR3 length: 15 residues. DNA for the CDR3: TGCGCCAGCAGCTTGGCGTTCGGGTCCTACAATGAGCAGTTCTTC. It codes for CASSLAFGSYNEQFF.

The V call is TRBV7-9, the J call TRBJ2-7, with TRBD1 identical over 10 bases. There are 15 residues in the CDR3. CDR1 and CDR2 from the germline V gene are SEHNR and FQNEAQ (reference sequence). J lost 1 base, V lost 5 bases, and 5 bases had no gene match. The CDR3 coding sequence is TGTGCCAGCAGCCGGGGGACAGGGGCATCCTACGAGCAGTACTTC. This sequence encodes CASSRGTGASYEQYF.

The genes are TRBV14 and TRBJ2-3; D perhaps matches TRBD1 (8 bases). The CDR3 sequence is 13 residues long. Germline V gene sequence: CDR1 SGHDN, CDR2 FVKESK. The V and J ends lost 4 bases and 8 bases respectively, with 13 bases between them. CDR3 DNA sequence: TGTGCCAGCAGCCGGACAGGGAGGGGTACGCAGTATTTT. Its protein product is CASSRTGRGTQYF.